The 15 T cell receptor beta chains below come from one sample, sequenced in a study of regulatory T cells in long-lasting Graves disease. Arm-PCR with iRepertoire HTBI primers amplified the CDR3 regions for these TCR beta libraries. In TCRdb, the multiplex PCR reads were re-called with MiXCR into one record per CDR3 protein. The sample lists about 290,000 distinct CDR3 sequences, 22% occurring once. Time point defined: persistent/refractory GD, antithyroid drugs over 5 years with positive TRAb. Making the TCR library involved RNA that had been extracted from PBMCs. Sequencing was performed on peripheral blood mononuclear cells (PBMCs), taken when the disease was refractory, from a patient treated with antithyroid drugs. Receptors were obtained from a female donor with Graves disease.

The CDR3 DNA is TGTGCCTGGAGTGTCAGGGAGGCATGGTACTTC. It yields the protein CAWSVREAWYF. The chain joins TRBV30 to TRBJ2-5; maybe TRBD2 (6 bases). The CDR3 runs to 11 residues. V was pared by 0 bases and J by 13 bases, with 12 bases between. Germline CDR1 GTSNPN, CDR2 SVGIG (reference sequence).

The table lists this clonotype with a few counts. The rearrangement joins TRBV6-1 to TRBJ1-5; D gene uncertain. V was clipped by 2 bases and J by 9 bases, with 5 bases between them. There are 11 residues in the CDR3. Germline V gene data show CDR1 as MNHNS and CDR2 as SASEGT. For the CDR3, the DNA is TGTGCCAGCAGTGAAAACTGGCCCCAGCATTTT. It translates to CASSENWPQHF.

This clonotype was seen at least ten times. The chain joins TRBV28 to TRBJ2-7, with 9 bases that match TRBD1. Germline CDR1 and CDR2: MDHEN and SYDVKM. Losses at the gene ends were 10 bases for V and 5 bases for J; bases not matched to a gene: 15. CDR3 size: 15 residues. The CDR3 bases are TGTGCCACCGGACAGGGGACTGTTATTGGGGACGAGCAGTACTTC. Translated, it gives CATGQGTVIGDEQYF. Supplemented by reference TRBV28 and TRBJ2-7, the full variable domain reads DVKVTQSSRYLVKRTGEKVFLECVQDMDHENMFWYRQDPGLGLRLIYFSYDVKMKEKGDIPEGYSVSREKKERFSLILESASTNQTSMYLCATGQGTVIGDEQYFGPGTRLTVT.

In its sample, this clonotype was seen many times. This chain links TRBV7-3 with TRBJ1-1; weak D call: TRBD1 (5 bases). The V end was cut by 7 bases, the J end by 2 bases, with 17 bases between. The germline V gene has CDR1 SGHTA and CDR2 FQGTGA. The CDR3 has 15 amino acids. CDR3 in DNA: TGTGCCAGCACCGAAAAGACCGGACAAAACACTGAAGCTTTCTTT. It translates to CASTEKTGQNTEAFF.

This clonotype was detected many times. This chain joins TRBV28 and TRBJ1-2; D is unclear. The CDR3 is made up of 13 amino acids. V gave up 4 bases and J gave up 8 bases, with 14 bases separating them. Germline V gives CDR1 MDHEN, CDR2 SYDVKM. CDR3 sequence: CASSSRGRGGYTF. In DNA form, the CDR3 reads TGTGCCAGCAGTTCTCGGGGTCGTGGGGGCTACACCTTC.

At least ten counts were recorded for this clonotype. The J gene is TRBJ1-2, the V gene TRBV12-3 or TRBV12-4, with a tentative D call TRBD1 (6 bases). V was pared by 7 bases and J by 0 bases, with 12 bases between. The CDR3 loop spans 14 amino acids. Written as DNA, the CDR3 is TGTGCCAGCAAGACAGGTTTCGCTAACTATGGCTACACCTTC. This codes for CASKTGFANYGYTF.

There are many counts of this clonotype. This chain connects TRBV2 to TRBJ2-7, with 11 bases identical to TRBD2. V gave up 5 bases and J gave up 8 bases; unmatched junction bases: 2. Germline CDR1 SNHLY, CDR2 FYNNEI. The CDR3 has 12 residues. CDR3 sequence (DNA): TGTGCCAGCAGTTTAGCGGGAGGGAAGCAGTACTTC. It yields the protein CASSLAGGKQYF.

CDR3 region: CASSDGGPGYSPLHF. As DNA, the CDR3 is TGTGCCAGCAGCGACGGGGGCCCCGGCTATTCACCCCTCCACTTT. The gene calls are TRBV6-2 or TRBV6-3 and TRBJ1-6, with D maybe TRBD1 (6 bases). The CDR3 runs 15 residues. Germline values: CDR1 MNHEY, CDR2 SVGEGT. The ends were cut back, 6 bases at V and 8 bases at J, with 17 bases in the middle.

This sequence joins TRBV19 and TRBJ2-5; 8 bases fit TRBD1. From germline, CDR1 is LNHDA and CDR2 SQIVND (reference sequence). J gave up 3 bases and V 5 bases, and 14 bases lay outside the gene matches. This CDR3 has 17 residues. The CDR3, as DNA: TGTGCCAGTAGTGCCCGTCCAGGGGGCGCGGGGAAAGAGACCCAGTACTTC. It specifies CASSARPGGAGKETQYF.

This clonotype was found many times. This rearrangement joins TRBV12-3 or TRBV12-4 to TRBJ2-7; perhaps TRBD2 as D (6 bases). The length of the CDR3 is 14 residues. V lost 2 bases, J lost 2 bases, and 10 bases lay in between. CDR3 nucleotides: TGTGCCAGCAGTTTAAGCGGGTCTACCTACGAGCAGTACTTC. This sequence encodes CASSLSGSTYEQYF.

On this clonotype: Given a much more abundant clone one base away, this may be a read error. The rearrangement links TRBV7-2 to TRBJ1-2, with 9 bases fitting TRBD1. The CDR3 is 13 amino acids. CDR1 and CDR2 from the germline V gene are SGHTA and FQGNSA. J gave up 11 bases and V 7 bases, and 11 bases lay outside the gene matches. This CDR3 is CASNADRGSRYTF. In DNA form, the CDR3 reads TGTGCCAGCAACGCGGACAGGGGATCGAGATACACCTTC.

V usage is TRBV9 and J usage is TRBJ2-4; 15 bases map to TRBD2. V was pared by 5 bases and J by 5 bases, with 23 bases of the junction left unmatched. Germline V lookup: CDR1 SGDLS, CDR2 YYNGEE. The CDR3 runs 22 residues. The CDR3 protein is CASSKEVGLAGGPGRRQNIQYF. The CDR3 region has the DNA TGTGCCAGCAGTAAGGAAGTGGGACTAGCGGGAGGACCCGGGCGTCGGCAAAACATTCAGTACTTC.

This clonotype was found a few times. V and J are TRBV29-1 and TRBJ2-5; 10 bases are shared with TRBD1. This CDR3 comprises 16 residues. With V trimmed by 4 bases and J by 5 bases, 13 bases remained unmatched. The germline V gene has CDR1 SQVTM and CDR2 ANQGSEA. The CDR3: CSVASPGQGIGETQYF. In DNA, the CDR3 is TGCAGCGTTGCCTCCCCGGGACAGGGGATCGGGGAGACCCAGTACTTC.

The chain combines TRBV24-1 with TRBJ1-1; unclear D gene. This CDR3 region has 13 residues. Germline V CDR1 and CDR2: KGHDR, SFDVKD. The V end was cut by 3 bases, the J end by 1 base, with 5 bases between. The CDR3 nucleotides read TGTGCCACCAGTGATCCAGCGAACACTGAAGCTTTCTTT. Amino acids: CATSDPANTEAFF.

This clonotype was detected a few times. The rearrangement links TRBV4-3 to TRBJ1-1, with TRBD1 as a possible D gene (5 bases). With 4 bases removed from V and 0 bases from J, the gap between germline ends came to 15 bases. Per germline, CDR1 LGHNA and CDR2 YSLEER. The CDR3 has 16 residues. Here the CDR3 DNA reads TGCGCCAGCAGCCCGTCCTTAGGGACTCTGAACACTGAAGCTTTCTTT. Amino acid sequence: CASSPSLGTLNTEAFF.